A selection of T cell receptor beta chains follows, all from one sample in a study of cytomegalovirus exposure and HLA in healthy donors. The method was immunoSEQ multiplex PCR; TCRdb's version includes in-frame clones alone and lacks a portion of them. Here the sample spans 150,000 to 200,000 clones, approximately 85% being singletons. The sequenced material came from PBMCs. All receptors derive from a woman between 50 and 59 years old in good health and CMV-seronegative. Both conserved end residues are part of each CDR3. A D gene is named only where the DNA matches it firmly. Only some rows state a clone size, as once, few, many or a class for expanded clones.

CDR3 length: 15
D gene: -
V gene: TRBV7-6
clone size: -
J gene: TRBJ2-7
CDR3 DNA: TGTGCCAGCAGCTTTGGGGCGGGACAGTATTACGAGCAGTACTTC
CDR3 protein: CASSFGAGQYYEQYF

CDR3 length: 17
D gene: -
V gene: TRBV28
clone size: -
J gene: TRBJ1-5
CDR3 DNA: TGTGCCAGCAGGAGACCCGGGACAAGGCCGGGGGGTCAGCCCCAGCATTTT
CDR3 protein: CASRRPGTRPGGQPQHF

CDR3 length: 13
D gene: -
V gene: TRBV6-6
clone size: -
J gene: TRBJ1-1
CDR3 DNA: TGTGCCAGCAGGATCCCGTGGCAGGGGCGAACTTTCTTT
CDR3 protein: CASRIPWQGRTFF

CDR3 length: 15
D gene: -
V gene: TRBV15
clone size: -
J gene: TRBJ2-1
CDR3 DNA: TGTGCCACCAGCAGAGATCAGGGGCTTCACAATGAGCAGTTCTTC
CDR3 protein: CATSRDQGLHNEQFF

CDR3 length: 14
D gene: TRBD1
V gene: TRBV5-1
clone size: -
J gene: TRBJ2-1
CDR3 DNA: TGCGCCAGCAGCTCGGGACAGGTGGTGAATGAGCAGTTCTTC
CDR3 protein: CASSSGQVVNEQFF

CDR3 length: 16
D gene: TRBD2
V gene: TRBV27
clone size: -
J gene: TRBJ2-2
CDR3 DNA: TGTGCCAGCACGCCTAGCGGGAGGTCGAGGACCGGGGAGCTGTTTTTT
CDR3 protein: CASTPSGRSRTGELFF

CDR3 length: 13
D gene: TRBD2
V gene: TRBV15
clone size: -
J gene: TRBJ2-1
CDR3 DNA: TGTGCCGTGAGCGGGAGTTCCTACAATGAGCAGTTCTTC
CDR3 protein: CAVSGSSYNEQFF

CDR3 length: 13
D gene: -
V gene: TRBV19
clone size: -
J gene: TRBJ2-5
CDR3 DNA: TGTGCCAGTACCGGGGACTTTCCAGAGACCCAGTACTTC
CDR3 protein: CASTGDFPETQYF

CDR3 length: 14
D gene: -
V gene: TRBV9
clone size: -
J gene: TRBJ1-4
CDR3 DNA: TGTGCCAGCAGCTTAGGGGGGCTTGAGGAGAAACTGTTTTTT
CDR3 protein: CASSLGGLEEKLFF

CDR3 length: 16
D gene: TRBD2
V gene: TRBV16
clone size: -
J gene: TRBJ2-5
CDR3 DNA: TGTGCCAGCAGCCGAACCCCTAGCGGGATGGGGGAGACCCAGTACTTC
CDR3 protein: CASSRTPSGMGETQYF

CDR3 length: 14
D gene: -
V gene: TRBV30
clone size: -
J gene: TRBJ2-3
CDR3 DNA: TGTGCCTGGAGTGTGTCCCAGACAGAGAGTACGCAGTATTTT
CDR3 protein: CAWSVSQTESTQYF

CDR3 length: 19
D gene: TRBD2
V gene: TRBV10-3
clone size: -
J gene: TRBJ2-5
CDR3 DNA: TGTGCCATCAGTGAGTCGGCCGGGACTAGCGGGAGAGGGCGAGAGACCCAGTACTTC
CDR3 protein: CAISESAGTSGRGRETQYF

CDR3 length: 14
D gene: -
V gene: TRBV5-4
clone size: -
J gene: TRBJ1-3
CDR3 DNA: TGTGCCAGCAGCTCGGTGGGCTTGGAGGACACCATATATTTT
CDR3 protein: CASSSVGLEDTIYF

CDR3 length: 15
D gene: TRBD1
V gene: TRBV30
clone size: -
J gene: TRBJ2-5
CDR3 DNA: TGTGCCTGGACACCCGGGACAGCGTACCAAGAGACCCAGTACTTC
CDR3 protein: CAWTPGTAYQETQYF

CDR3 length: 12
D gene: -
V gene: TRBV2
clone size: once
J gene: TRBJ1-1
CDR3 DNA: TGTGCCAGCAGTGGCGAGAACACTGAAGCTTTCTTT
CDR3 protein: CASSGENTEAFF

CDR3 length: 15
D gene: TRBD1
V gene: TRBV6-1
clone size: -
J gene: TRBJ1-5
CDR3 DNA: TGTGCCAGCAGTGCAGCCGGGACAGGGGGTCAGCCCCAGCATTTT
CDR3 protein: CASSAAGTGGQPQHF

CDR3 length: 14
D gene: TRBD2
V gene: TRBV7-6
clone size: -
J gene: TRBJ2-7
CDR3 DNA: TGTGCCAGCAGCATTAGCGGGGCCCTCGGGGAGCAGTACTTC
CDR3 protein: CASSISGALGEQYF

CDR3 length: 13
D gene: TRBD1
V gene: TRBV7-2
clone size: -
J gene: TRBJ2-5
CDR3 DNA: TGTGCCAGCAGCGTGACAGGGGTAGAGACCCAGTACTTC
CDR3 protein: CASSVTGVETQYF

CDR3 length: 12
D gene: -
V gene: TRBV7-2
clone size: -
J gene: TRBJ2-7
CDR3 DNA: TGTGCCAGCAGCCCAGAATCCTACGAGCAGTACTTC
CDR3 protein: CASSPESYEQYF

CDR3 length: 16
D gene: TRBD2
V gene: TRBV11-1
clone size: -
J gene: TRBJ2-2
CDR3 DNA: TGTGCCAGCAGCTTTTGGGAGGGCCGGGTCACCGGGGAGCTGTTTTTT
CDR3 protein: CASSFWEGRVTGELFF

CDR3 length: 14
D gene: -
V gene: TRBV7-8
clone size: -
J gene: TRBJ1-4
CDR3 DNA: TGTGCCAGCAGCATTCAGGTTGGCGTGGAAAAACTGTTTTTT
CDR3 protein: CASSIQVGVEKLFF

CDR3 length: 13
D gene: TRBD1
V gene: TRBV2
clone size: -
J gene: TRBJ2-7
CDR3 DNA: TGTGCCAGCAGCCGACAGGGTGGGTACGAGCAGTACTTC
CDR3 protein: CASSRQGGYEQYF

CDR3 length: 14
D gene: TRBD2
V gene: TRBV18
clone size: -
J gene: TRBJ2-1
CDR3 DNA: TGTGCCAGCTCACCTGGGGGACTACACAATGAGCAGTTCTTC
CDR3 protein: CASSPGGLHNEQFF

CDR3 length: 12
D gene: TRBD1
V gene: TRBV2
clone size: few
J gene: TRBJ1-2
CDR3 DNA: TGTGCCAGCAGGGGAGACAGGGGGCAGGACACCTTC
CDR3 protein: CASRGDRGQDTF

CDR3 length: 16
D gene: TRBD2
V gene: TRBV18
clone size: once
J gene: TRBJ2-3
CDR3 DNA: TGTGCCAGCTCACGCGGACTAGTGACTAGCACAGATACGCAGTATTTT
CDR3 protein: CASSRGLVTSTDTQYF

CDR3 length: 18
D gene: -
V gene: TRBV5-1
clone size: -
J gene: TRBJ2-1
CDR3 DNA: TGCGCCAGCAGCTCAAATCCGCAGGCGGGGGCTTCCTACAATGAGCAGTTCTTC
CDR3 protein: CASSSNPQAGASYNEQFF